One and the same sample provided the 21 T cell receptor beta chains below, sequenced in a study of regulatory T cells in long-lasting Graves disease. As to time point: persistent/refractory GD, antithyroid drugs over 5 years with positive TRAb. Researchers made the TCR library from RNA that was extracted from PBMCs. With iRepertoire HTBI primers and Arm-PCR of CDR3 regions, TCR beta libraries were built. MiXCR, applied by TCRdb to the multiplex PCR reads, yields one record per CDR3 protein. Of 300,000 to 500,000 distinct CDR3 sequences listed, less than 25% are singletons. The sequenced sample was peripheral blood mononuclear cells (PBMCs), obtained when the disease was refractory, from a patient treated with antithyroid drugs. Receptors originate from a female donor with Graves disease.

This clonotype was counted many times. The chain uses TRBV5-1 and TRBJ1-1; no firm D call. CDR1 is SGHRS, CDR2 YFSETQ, per germline. The CDR3 contains 16 residues. The V gene lost 3 bases and the J gene lost 1 base, with 16 bases spanning the gap. CDR3 sequence: CASSSLPNPQNTEAFF. CDR3 DNA: TGCGCCAGCAGCTCCCTCCCTAATCCACAGAACACTGAAGCTTTCTTT.

This clonotype was seen many times. The gene calls are TRBV12-3 or TRBV12-4 and TRBJ2-7; perhaps TRBD2 as D (6 bases). The CDR3 covers 12 residues. V was trimmed by 5 bases and J by 7 bases, leaving 12 bases between them. This CDR3 is CASSPVRGEQYF. The CDR3 DNA follows: TGTGCCAGCAGTCCAGTACGGGGGGAGCAGTACTTC.

This clonotype was detected many times. The V and J genes are TRBV11-2 and TRBJ1-1; D is unresolved. Looked up from germline, CDR1 is SGHAT and CDR2 is FQNNGV. The CDR3 extends over 12 amino acids. V was trimmed by 5 bases and J by 4 bases, leaving 8 bases between them. Here the CDR3 reads CASSPFGTEAFF. The CDR3 DNA sequence: TGTGCCAGCAGCCCTTTTGGCACTGAAGCTTTCTTT. The full variable domain, rest sourced from reference TRBV11-2 and TRBJ1-1, is EAGVAQSPRYKIIEKRQSVAFWCNPISGHATLYWYQQILGQGPKLLIQFQNNGVVDDSQLPKDRFSAERLKGVDSTLKIQPAKLEDSAVYLCASSPFGTEAFFGQGTRLTVV.

This clonotype has ten or more counts. The V call is TRBV5-8, the J call TRBJ1-5; 7 nucleotides line up with TRBD1. CDR1 and CDR2 from the germline V gene are SGHTS and YDEGEE. The junction had 5 bases not matched to a gene; V was cut back by 4 bases and J by 7 bases. CDR3 size: 13 residues. The CDR3 protein is CASSGTVKQPQHF. The DNA for the CDR3 is TGTGCCAGCAGCGGGACAGTAAAACAGCCCCAGCATTTT. Filled out from reference TRBV5-8 and TRBJ1-5, the complete variable domain reads EAGVTQSPTHLIKTRGQQATLRCSPISGHTSVYWYQQALGLGLQFLLWYDEGEERNRGNFPPRFSGRQFPNYSSELNVNALELEDSALYLCASSGTVKQPQHFGDGTRLSIL.

There are many counts of this clonotype. The chain is built from TRBV27 and TRBJ1-6; D unresolved. The CDR3 loop spans 15 amino acids. The V gene lost 5 bases and the J gene lost 7 bases, with 15 bases spanning the gap. Germline CDR1 is MNHEY and CDR2 is SMNVEV (reference sequence). In DNA form, the CDR3 reads TGTGCCAGCAGTCCGACGACCCAACCCAATTCACCCCTCCACTTT. It translates to CASSPTTQPNSPLHF.

The chain carries TRBV6-5 and TRBJ1-6; D possibly corresponds to TRBD1 (5 bases). The CDR3 contains 12 residues. The germline V gene encodes CDR1 MNHEY and CDR2 SVGAGI. V was cut by 2 bases and J by 13 bases, with 9 bases left in between. In DNA form, the CDR3 reads TGTGCCAGCAGTTACCCAGGGTTGCCCCTCCACTTT. Amino acids: CASSYPGLPLHF.

The chain employs TRBV18 and TRBJ2-6; no reliable D call. The germline CDR1 and CDR2 sequences are KGHSH and LQKENI. This CDR3 region has 17 residues. The V and J ends lost 3 bases and 4 bases respectively, with 16 bases between them. CDR3 sequence: CASSPPGPLLGANVLTF. As DNA, the CDR3 is TGTGCCAGCTCACCGCCCGGTCCACTTCTGGGGGCCAACGTCCTGACTTTC.

In this sample, this clonotype turned up many times. J is TRBJ2-5 and V is TRBV20-1; 11 positions agree with TRBD2. This CDR3 has 18 residues. The germline V gene has CDR1 DFQATT and CDR2 SNEGSKA (reference sequence). With V trimmed by 0 bases and J by 4 bases, 13 bases remained unmatched. CDR3 nucleotides: TGCAGTGCTAGAGATCCGACTAGCGGGAACGCGTGGGGAGAGACCCAGTACTTC. Translation gives CSARDPTSGNAWGETQYF.

There are many counts of this clonotype. The J gene is TRBJ2-2, the V gene TRBV2; D call uncertain. This CDR3 is built from 14 residues. Deletions cut 2 bases from V and 5 bases from J, with 9 bases between. Germline V lookup: CDR1 SNHLY, CDR2 FYNNEI. CDR3 residues: CASSESVGTGELFF. CDR3 sequence (DNA): TGTGCCAGCAGTGAAAGCGTAGGAACCGGGGAGCTGTTTTTT.

The rearrangement uses TRBV7-2 and TRBJ1-5, with 7 bases identical to TRBD1. Trimming removed 1 base from V and 5 bases from J; junction bases left unmatched: 8. CDR3 length: 16 residues. The germline CDR1 and CDR2 sequences are SGHTA and FQGNSA. CDR3 nucleotide sequence: TGTGCCAGCAGCTTAGAGACAGGGCGCCAGCATCAGCCCCAGCATTTT. It codes for CASSLETGRQHQPQHF. Supplemented by reference TRBV7-2 and TRBJ1-5, the full variable domain reads GAGVSQSPSNKVTEKGKDVELRCDPISGHTALYWYRQSLGQGLEFLIYFQGNSAPDKSGLPSDRFSAERTGGSVSTLTIQRTQQEDSAVYLCASSLETGRQHQPQHFGDGTRLSIL.

This clonotype was detected ten times or more. The V and J genes are TRBV6-1 and TRBJ2-4; 12 bases agree with TRBD2. The CDR3 extends over 19 amino acids. Unmatched junction bases numbered 11, after V lost 5 bases and J lost 0 bases. The germline gives CDR1 MNHNS, CDR2 SASEGT. The chain's CDR3 is CASSQRTSGIGPAKNIQYF. CDR3 nucleotide sequence: TGTGCCAGCAGTCAAAGGACTAGCGGGATAGGTCCAGCCAAAAACATTCAGTACTTC.

In its sample, this clonotype was seen many times. The chain recombines TRBV9 with TRBJ2-7; no firm D call. CDR1 is SGDLS and CDR2 is YYNGEE in the germline V gene. V dropped 0 bases and J dropped 0 bases, with 7 bases sitting between them. The CDR3 contains 14 residues. The CDR3 DNA is TGTGCCAGCAGCGTAGGGCAGATCTCCTACGAGCAGTACTTC. Translating gives CASSVGQISYEQYF.

Ten or more counts support this clonotype. The chain couples TRBV12-3 or TRBV12-4 to TRBJ1-4; D is possibly TRBD1 (6 bases). V was cut by 4 bases and J by 8 bases, with 17 bases left in between. The CDR3 runs 15 residues. DNA for the CDR3: TGTGCCAGCAGTTCCAACCGGGACATTTCCGAAAAACTGTTTTTT. Its translation is CASSSNRDISEKLFF.

This clonotype was seen a handful of times. The chain joins TRBV6-2 or TRBV6-3 to TRBJ2-4; 7 bases agree with TRBD1. The CDR3 sequence is 15 residues long. Germline lookup yields CDR1 MNHEY and CDR2 SVGEGT. The V segment lost 6 bases and the J segment 8 bases; nucleotides outside the gene matches: 13. The CDR3 protein is CASSPTQGQRDIQYF. The DNA for the CDR3 is TGTGCCAGCAGCCCCACTCAGGGACAGAGGGACATTCAGTACTTC.

As to this clonotype: A much bigger clone sits one base away, suggesting this may be a read error. The V and J genes are TRBV6-2 or TRBV6-3 and TRBJ1-6, with 7 bases that match TRBD1. The germline V gene encodes CDR1 MNHEY and CDR2 SVGEGT. The CDR3 totals 16 residues. CDR3 region: CANSYAWTGSYSPLHF. CDR3 DNA: TGTGCCAACAGTTACGCTTGGACAGGATCGTATTCACCCCTCCACTTT.

This clonotype was observed many times. This chain connects TRBV2 to TRBJ1-2; weak D call: TRBD1 (6 bases). Trimming took 0 bases from V and 4 from J, leaving 9 bases between them. Germline assignment: CDR1 SNHLY and CDR2 FYNNEI. The CDR3 loop spans 14 amino acids. The chain's CDR3 is CASSEADSLYGYTF. As DNA, the CDR3 is TGTGCCAGCAGTGAAGCGGACAGCCTCTATGGCTACACCTTC.

This clonotype came up many times. The chain recombines TRBV6-9 with TRBJ1-2; tentatively, D is TRBD1 (5 bases). This CDR3 spans 18 amino acids. Trimming removed 3 bases at V and 0 bases at J, with 20 bases between. Germline lookup yields CDR1 MNHGY and CDR2 SVAAGI. The CDR3 DNA is TGTGCCAGCAGTTACCGACCCCCGGGACTGACAGCTAACTATGGCTACACCTTC. Translating it yields CASSYRPPGLTANYGYTF.

There are a few counts of this clonotype. The rearrangement links TRBV29-1 to TRBJ2-5; perhaps TRBD1 as D (6 bases). Trimming took 7 bases from V and 5 from J, leaving 14 bases between them. The CDR3 sequence is 12 residues long. Germline V gene sequence: CDR1 SQVTM, CDR2 ANQGSEA. CDR3 amino acids: CSAVQGDETQYF. The DNA of the CDR3 is TGCAGCGCGGTACAGGGAGACGAGACCCAGTACTTC.

This clonotype has ten or more counts. J is TRBJ2-7 and V is TRBV6-2 or TRBV6-3, with D perhaps TRBD1 (6 bases). The CDR3 loop spans 15 amino acids. V dropped 4 bases and J dropped 0 bases, with 13 bases sitting between them. In germline, CDR1 is MNHEY, CDR2 SVGEGT. The CDR3: CASSSHRTASYEQYF. The CDR3 DNA reads TGTGCCAGCAGTTCTCACCGGACAGCCTCCTACGAGCAGTACTTC.

This clonotype was detected ten times or more. The chain links TRBV6-1 to TRBJ2-7; D gene unclear. Between the trimmed V and J ends, which lost 10 bases and 5 bases, there was a span of 18 bases. The CDR3 contains 13 residues. CDR1 is MNHNS and CDR2 is SASEGT in the germline V gene. CDR3 protein: CATRAMRSDEQYF. The DNA of the CDR3 is TGTGCCACCAGAGCGATGAGGTCGGACGAGCAGTACTTC.

This clonotype was detected only once. V gene TRBV7-3 combines with J gene TRBJ2-7; 11 bases are a match to TRBD2. The CDR3 covers 14 residues. Trimming removed 5 bases from V and 7 bases from J; junction bases left unmatched: 7. Germline loops: CDR1 SGHTA, CDR2 FQGTGA. CDR3 region: CASSRTSGSREQYF. The CDR3 DNA sequence: TGTGCCAGCAGCAGAACTAGCGGGAGCAGGGAGCAGTACTTC.